Listed below are T cell receptor beta chains from one sample, sequenced in a study of PD-1 blockade in classical Hodgkin lymphoma. Measured with immunoSEQ multiplex PCR; TCRdb has only the in-frame clones, and not every one. Of fewer than 100,000 clones listed, around 90% are singletons. The source was peripheral blood mononuclear cells (PBMCs), collected at baseline. These receptors were taken from a human donor with classical Hodgkin lymphoma. Both conserved end residues are part of each CDR3. Fields, in order: V gene, J gene, D gene, clone size, CDR3 protein, CDR3 DNA. A D gene is named only where the DNA matches it firmly. Where a row states a size, it is once, few, many or the class of an expanded clone; other rows omit it.

v_gene: TRBV21-1
j_gene: TRBJ1-5
d_gene: NA
abundance: NA
CDR3aa: CASSKILNRVGQPQHF
CDR3nt: TGTGCCAGCAGCAAAATTTTAAACAGGGTGGGACAGCCCCAGCATTTT

v_gene: TRBV7-6
j_gene: TRBJ1-1
d_gene: TRBD1
abundance: NA
CDR3aa: CASSLVGGIDAFF
CDR3nt: TGTGCCAGCAGCTTAGTAGGGGGCATAGATGCTTTCTTT

v_gene: TRBV7-2
j_gene: TRBJ2-4
d_gene: NA
abundance: NA
CDR3aa: CASSQGTVGDIQYF
CDR3nt: TGTGCCAGCAGCCAAGGGACCGTGGGGGACATTCAGTACTTC

v_gene: TRBV5-1
j_gene: TRBJ1-2
d_gene: NA
abundance: NA
CDR3aa: CASSPGRPSDGYTF
CDR3nt: TGCGCCAGCAGCCCGGGACGGCCCTCGGATGGCTACACCTTC

v_gene: TRBV11-2
j_gene: TRBJ1-3
d_gene: NA
abundance: few
CDR3aa: CASSSEGGRAELRTIYF
CDR3nt: TGTGCCAGCAGCTCCGAGGGGGGCAGGGCCGAGCTGAGAACCATATATTTT

v_gene: TRBV27
j_gene: TRBJ2-2
d_gene: NA
abundance: few
CDR3aa: CASSPRAQGRSYTGELFF
CDR3nt: TGTGCCAGCAGCCCCCGCGCGCAGGGTCGCTCCTACACCGGGGAGCTGTTTTTT

v_gene: TRBV11-2
j_gene: TRBJ2-1
d_gene: TRBD2
abundance: NA
CDR3aa: CASSQLAGAFYNEQFF
CDR3nt: TGTGCCAGCAGCCAACTAGCGGGAGCGTTTTACAATGAGCAGTTCTTC

v_gene: TRBV5-4
j_gene: TRBJ2-5
d_gene: TRBD2
abundance: NA
CDR3aa: CASSWLAGEGETQYF
CDR3nt: TGTGCCAGCAGCTGGCTAGCGGGGGAGGGGGAGACCCAGTACTTC

v_gene: TRBV6-1
j_gene: TRBJ2-7
d_gene: NA
abundance: NA
CDR3aa: CASSSGTGGYEQYF
CDR3nt: TGTGCCAGCAGCTCCGGGACTGGAGGCTACGAGCAGTACTTC

v_gene: TRBV9
j_gene: TRBJ1-4
d_gene: NA
abundance: NA
CDR3aa: CASSVDFQLREKLFF
CDR3nt: TGTGCCAGCAGCGTAGATTTTCAGCTTCGGGAAAAACTGTTTTTT

v_gene: TRBV19
j_gene: TRBJ1-4
d_gene: NA
abundance: NA
CDR3aa: CASSITAPRNEKLFF
CDR3nt: TGTGCCAGTAGTATCACAGCTCCTCGTAATGAAAAACTGTTTTTT

v_gene: TRBV27
j_gene: TRBJ2-1
d_gene: TRBD2
abundance: NA
CDR3aa: CASSSRILPSGDATEQFF
CDR3nt: TGTGCCAGCAGTTCCAGAATACTTCCTAGCGGTGACGCGACTGAGCAGTTCTTC

v_gene: TRBV19
j_gene: TRBJ2-2
d_gene: NA
abundance: NA
CDR3aa: CATSFSGPTGELFF
CDR3nt: TGTGCCACCTCGTTTTCAGGGCCCACCGGGGAGCTGTTTTTT

v_gene: TRBV19
j_gene: TRBJ2-2
d_gene: TRBD1
abundance: few
CDR3aa: CASSNGDRESGELFF
CDR3nt: TGTGCCAGTAGTAACGGGGACAGGGAGAGCGGGGAGCTGTTTTTT

v_gene: TRBV7-6
j_gene: TRBJ1-5
d_gene: NA
abundance: NA
CDR3aa: CASSLAVGGSNQPQHF
CDR3nt: TGTGCCAGCAGCTTAGCGGTCGGGGGGAGCAATCAGCCCCAGCATTTT

v_gene: TRBV9
j_gene: TRBJ1-1
d_gene: NA
abundance: NA
CDR3aa: CASSVGARAWDTEAFF
CDR3nt: TGTGCCAGCAGCGTAGGGGCCCGGGCGTGGGACACTGAAGCTTTCTTT

v_gene: TRBV5-6
j_gene: TRBJ2-7
d_gene: NA
abundance: NA
CDR3aa: CASSLVGGQAYEQYF
CDR3nt: TGTGCCAGCAGCTTGGTTGGGGGCCAGGCCTACGAGCAGTACTTC

v_gene: TRBV18
j_gene: TRBJ1-1
d_gene: TRBD1
abundance: NA
CDR3aa: CASSPANRDRGYVSGRAEAFF
CDR3nt: TGTGCCAGCTCACCAGCGAACCGGGACAGGGGTTATGTTAGCGGGAGAGCTGAAGCTTTCTTT

v_gene: TRBV11-3
j_gene: TRBJ2-5
d_gene: NA
abundance: NA
CDR3aa: CASSRGDHRQETQYF
CDR3nt: TGTGCCAGCAGCCGTGGGGACCATCGGCAAGAGACCCAGTACTTC

v_gene: TRBV19
j_gene: TRBJ2-1
d_gene: TRBD2
abundance: NA
CDR3aa: CASFRLAGDAEQFF
CDR3nt: TGTGCCAGCTTCAGACTAGCGGGAGATGCTGAGCAGTTCTTC

v_gene: TRBV4-1
j_gene: TRBJ2-7
d_gene: NA
abundance: few
CDR3aa: CASSRVDMGQTYEQYF
CDR3nt: TGCGCCAGCAGCCGAGTGGACATGGGGCAGACCTACGAGCAGTACTTC

v_gene: TRBV2
j_gene: TRBJ1-1
d_gene: NA
abundance: few
CDR3aa: CASYGKNTEAFF
CDR3nt: TGTGCCAGCTATGGGAAGAACACTGAAGCTTTCTTT

v_gene: TRBV5-1
j_gene: TRBJ2-3
d_gene: TRBD2
abundance: few
CDR3aa: CASGAAGYTDTQYF
CDR3nt: TGCGCCAGCGGGGCAGCGGGGTACACAGATACGCAGTATTTT

v_gene: TRBV30
j_gene: TRBJ1-2
d_gene: TRBD1
abundance: NA
CDR3aa: CAWSVYEGAFYGYTF
CDR3nt: TGTGCCTGGAGTGTATATGAGGGGGCCTTCTATGGCTACACCTTC

v_gene: TRBV6-5
j_gene: TRBJ2-7
d_gene: NA
abundance: NA
CDR3aa: CASSYLRPQGYEQYF
CDR3nt: TGTGCCAGCAGTTACTTAAGGCCCCAGGGCTACGAGCAGTACTTC

v_gene: TRBV18
j_gene: TRBJ2-5
d_gene: NA
abundance: NA
CDR3aa: CASSPPWGGQTQYF
CDR3nt: TGTGCCAGCTCACCCCCATGGGGTGGGCAGACCCAGTACTTC

v_gene: TRBV7-7
j_gene: TRBJ2-5
d_gene: TRBD1
abundance: NA
CDR3aa: CASSKFGGQSETQYF
CDR3nt: TGTGCTAGCAGCAAATTTGGGGGACAGTCAGAGACCCAGTACTTC

v_gene: TRBV5-1
j_gene: TRBJ2-7
d_gene: NA
abundance: NA
CDR3aa: CASSFGAGSYEQYF
CDR3nt: TGCGCCAGCAGCTTCGGGGCCGGTTCCTACGAGCAGTACTTC

v_gene: TRBV28
j_gene: TRBJ1-4
d_gene: TRBD1
abundance: few
CDR3aa: CASSSRQGRSEKLFF
CDR3nt: TGTGCCAGCAGTTCCCGACAGGGTCGGAGTGAAAAACTGTTTTTT

v_gene: TRBV15
j_gene: TRBJ2-7
d_gene: NA
abundance: few
CDR3aa: CATSAAGTGYEQYF
CDR3nt: TGTGCCACCAGCGCCGCCGGGACCGGCTACGAGCAGTACTTC

v_gene: TRBV5-1
j_gene: TRBJ1-2
d_gene: TRBD1
abundance: NA
CDR3aa: CASSWSKPGQLKRGYTF
CDR3nt: TGCGCCAGCAGCTGGTCGAAGCCGGGACAGCTAAAAAGAGGCTACACCTTC

v_gene: TRBV2
j_gene: TRBJ2-3
d_gene: NA
abundance: NA
CDR3aa: CASRGAGENTQYF
CDR3nt: TGTGCCAGCAGGGGGGCGGGAGAAAATACGCAGTATTTT

v_gene: TRBV30
j_gene: TRBJ1-5
d_gene: NA
abundance: few
CDR3aa: CAWSVLGAFDQPQHF
CDR3nt: TGTGCCTGGAGTGTACTTGGAGCATTCGATCAGCCCCAGCATTTT

v_gene: TRBV15
j_gene: TRBJ1-5
d_gene: TRBD1
abundance: NA
CDR3aa: CATSSPDRGSNQPQHF
CDR3nt: TGTGCCACCAGCAGTCCCGACAGGGGCAGCAATCAGCCCCAGCATTTT

v_gene: TRBV6-5
j_gene: TRBJ2-1
d_gene: NA
abundance: NA
CDR3aa: CASRRGNYNEQFF
CDR3nt: TGTGCCAGCAGACGGGGTAACTACAATGAGCAGTTCTTC

v_gene: TRBV5-1
j_gene: TRBJ1-1
d_gene: TRBD1
abundance: NA
CDR3aa: CASSPGTGGMNTEAFF
CDR3nt: TGCGCCAGCAGCCCCGGGACAGGGGGGATGAACACTGAAGCTTTCTTT

v_gene: TRBV14
j_gene: TRBJ2-5
d_gene: NA
abundance: NA
CDR3aa: CASSPNGRGGETQYF
CDR3nt: TGTGCCAGCAGCCCCAACGGGAGAGGAGGAGAGACCCAGTACTTC

v_gene: TRBV5-1
j_gene: TRBJ2-4
d_gene: NA
abundance: NA
CDR3aa: CASSYDRGGVTNIQYF
CDR3nt: TGCGCCAGCAGCTACGACAGGGGAGGGGTGACAAACATTCAGTACTTC

v_gene: TRBV10-2
j_gene: TRBJ1-5
d_gene: NA
abundance: NA
CDR3aa: CASSQWAANSNQPQHF
CDR3nt: TGCGCCAGCAGTCAGTGGGCCGCAAATAGCAATCAGCCCCAGCATTTT

v_gene: TRBV10-2
j_gene: TRBJ2-1
d_gene: NA
abundance: NA
CDR3aa: CASSALDGLLNEQFF
CDR3nt: TGCGCCAGCAGTGCACTAGATGGGCTTTTAAATGAGCAGTTCTTC

v_gene: TRBV4-2
j_gene: TRBJ2-2
d_gene: NA
abundance: NA
CDR3aa: CASSQGSGELFF
CDR3nt: TGTGCCAGCAGCCAAGGAAGCGGGGAGCTGTTTTTT

v_gene: TRBV7-2
j_gene: TRBJ2-7
d_gene: NA
abundance: NA
CDR3aa: CASSLGSSRYEQYF
CDR3nt: TGTGCCAGCAGCTTAGGCTCTAGCCGGTACGAGCAGTACTTC

v_gene: TRBV7-2
j_gene: TRBJ2-7
d_gene: TRBD2
abundance: NA
CDR3aa: CASSLELAYITRDEQYF
CDR3nt: TGTGCCAGCAGCTTGGAACTAGCGTACATTACCCGCGACGAGCAGTACTTC

v_gene: TRBV18
j_gene: TRBJ2-1
d_gene: NA
abundance: NA
CDR3aa: CASSPPKGASYNEQFF
CDR3nt: TGTGCCAGCTCACCACCAAAGGGAGCAAGCTACAATGAGCAGTTCTTC

v_gene: TRBV19
j_gene: TRBJ1-1
d_gene: NA
abundance: NA
CDR3aa: CASSIQGKGNTEAFF
CDR3nt: TGTGCCAGTAGTATACAGGGGAAAGGGAACACTGAAGCTTTCTTT

v_gene: TRBV4-3
j_gene: TRBJ1-5
d_gene: NA
abundance: once
CDR3aa: CASSPYPRGNQPQHF
CDR3nt: TGCGCCAGCAGCCCATATCCTAGGGGCAATCAGCCCCAGCATTTT

v_gene: TRBV2
j_gene: TRBJ1-1
d_gene: NA
abundance: NA
CDR3aa: CASRESENTEAFF
CDR3nt: TGTGCCAGCAGGGAATCGGAGAACACTGAAGCTTTCTTT

v_gene: TRBV14
j_gene: TRBJ1-1
d_gene: NA
abundance: few
CDR3aa: CASSQEVHLNTEAFF
CDR3nt: TGTGCCAGCAGCCAAGAGGTACATCTAAACACTGAAGCTTTCTTT

v_gene: TRBV18
j_gene: TRBJ2-1
d_gene: TRBD2
abundance: NA
CDR3aa: CASSQTSGSVDEQFF
CDR3nt: TGTGCCAGCTCACAGACTAGCGGGAGCGTCGATGAGCAGTTCTTC

v_gene: TRBV13
j_gene: TRBJ2-7
d_gene: NA
abundance: NA
CDR3aa: CASSYGHGYEQYF
CDR3nt: TGTGCCAGCAGCTACGGACACGGCTACGAGCAGTACTTC

v_gene: TRBV5-1
j_gene: TRBJ2-3
d_gene: TRBD2
abundance: NA
CDR3aa: CASSPTSGRYGDTQYF
CDR3nt: TGCGCCAGCAGCCCGACTAGCGGGAGATATGGAGATACGCAGTATTTT